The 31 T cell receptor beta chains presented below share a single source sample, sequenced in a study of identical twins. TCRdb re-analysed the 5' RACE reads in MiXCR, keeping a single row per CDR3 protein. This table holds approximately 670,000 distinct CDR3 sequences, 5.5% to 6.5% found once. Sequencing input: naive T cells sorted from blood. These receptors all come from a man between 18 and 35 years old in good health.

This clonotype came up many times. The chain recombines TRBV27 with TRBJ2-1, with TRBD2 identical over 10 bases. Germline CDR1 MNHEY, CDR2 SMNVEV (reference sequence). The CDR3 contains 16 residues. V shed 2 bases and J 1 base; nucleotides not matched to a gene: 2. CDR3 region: CASSLRAGGSYNEQFF. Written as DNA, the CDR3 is TGTGCCAGCAGTTTAAGAGCGGGAGGGTCCTACAATGAGCAGTTCTTC.

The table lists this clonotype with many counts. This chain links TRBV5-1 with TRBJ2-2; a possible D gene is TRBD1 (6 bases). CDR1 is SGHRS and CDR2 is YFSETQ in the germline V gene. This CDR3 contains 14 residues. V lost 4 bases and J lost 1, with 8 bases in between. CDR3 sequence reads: CASSAGVNTGELFF. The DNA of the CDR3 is TGCGCCAGCAGCGCAGGGGTGAACACCGGGGAGCTGTTTTTT. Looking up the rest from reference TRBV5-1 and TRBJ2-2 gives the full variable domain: KAGVTQTPRYLIKTRGQQVTLSCSPISGHRSVSWYQQTPGQGLQFLFEYFSETQRNKGNFPGRFSGRQFSNSRSEMNVSTLELGDSALYLCASSAGVNTGELFFGEGSRLTVL.

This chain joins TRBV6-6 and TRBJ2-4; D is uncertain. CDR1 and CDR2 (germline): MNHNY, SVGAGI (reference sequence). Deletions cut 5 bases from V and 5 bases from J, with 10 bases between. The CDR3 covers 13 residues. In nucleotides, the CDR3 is TGTGCCAGCAGTGGGGATGAAGAAAACATTCAGTACTTC. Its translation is CASSGDEENIQYF.

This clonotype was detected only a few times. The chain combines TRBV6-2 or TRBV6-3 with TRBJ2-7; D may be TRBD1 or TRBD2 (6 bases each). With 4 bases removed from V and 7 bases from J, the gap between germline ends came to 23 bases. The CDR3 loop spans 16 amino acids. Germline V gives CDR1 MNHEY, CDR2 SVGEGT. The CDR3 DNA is TGTGCCAGCAGTTTGTACGGGGGCGAGGACGGATGGGAGCAGTACTTC. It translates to CASSLYGGEDGWEQYF.

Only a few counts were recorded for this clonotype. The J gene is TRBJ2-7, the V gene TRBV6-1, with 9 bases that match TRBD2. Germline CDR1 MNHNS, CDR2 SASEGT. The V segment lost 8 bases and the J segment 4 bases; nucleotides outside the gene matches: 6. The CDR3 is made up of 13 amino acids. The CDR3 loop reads CASGTSRGYEQYV. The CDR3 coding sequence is TGTGCCAGCGGGACTAGCCGAGGGTACGAGCAGTACGTC.

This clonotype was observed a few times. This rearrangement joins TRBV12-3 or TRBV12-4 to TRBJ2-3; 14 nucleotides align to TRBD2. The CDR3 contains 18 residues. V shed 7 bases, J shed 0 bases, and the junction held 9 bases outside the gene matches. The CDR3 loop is CASTVGTSGRVSTDTQYF. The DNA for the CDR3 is TGTGCCAGCACCGTAGGGACTAGCGGGAGAGTGAGCACAGATACGCAGTATTTT.

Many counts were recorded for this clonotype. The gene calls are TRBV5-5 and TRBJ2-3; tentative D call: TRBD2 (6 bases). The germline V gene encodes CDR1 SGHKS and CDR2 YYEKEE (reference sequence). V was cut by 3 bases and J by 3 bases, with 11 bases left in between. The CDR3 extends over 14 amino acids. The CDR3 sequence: CASSWGDGTDTQYF. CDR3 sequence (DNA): TGTGCCAGCAGCTGGGGGGACGGGACAGATACGCAGTATTTT.

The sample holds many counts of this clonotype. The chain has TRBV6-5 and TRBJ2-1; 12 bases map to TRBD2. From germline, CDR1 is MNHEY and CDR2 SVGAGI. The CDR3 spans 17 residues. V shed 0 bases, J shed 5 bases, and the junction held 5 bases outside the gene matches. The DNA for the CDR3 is TGTGCCAGCAGTTACTCCGGACTAGCGGGGTCAAACAATGAGCAGTTCTTC. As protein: CASSYSGLAGSNNEQFF.

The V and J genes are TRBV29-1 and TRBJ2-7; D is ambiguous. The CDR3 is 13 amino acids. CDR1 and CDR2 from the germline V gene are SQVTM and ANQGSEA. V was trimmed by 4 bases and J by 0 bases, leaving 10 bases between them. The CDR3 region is CSVVLTNSYEQYF. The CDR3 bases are TGCAGCGTTGTCCTAACGAACTCCTACGAGCAGTACTTC.

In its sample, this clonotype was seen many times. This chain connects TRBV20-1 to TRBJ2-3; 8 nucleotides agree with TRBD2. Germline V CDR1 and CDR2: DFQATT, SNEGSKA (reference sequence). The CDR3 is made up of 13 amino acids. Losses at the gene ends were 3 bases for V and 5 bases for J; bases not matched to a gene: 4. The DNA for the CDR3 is TGCAGTGCTAGGGGACTAGGGGGAGATACGCAGTATTTT. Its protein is CSARGLGGDTQYF.

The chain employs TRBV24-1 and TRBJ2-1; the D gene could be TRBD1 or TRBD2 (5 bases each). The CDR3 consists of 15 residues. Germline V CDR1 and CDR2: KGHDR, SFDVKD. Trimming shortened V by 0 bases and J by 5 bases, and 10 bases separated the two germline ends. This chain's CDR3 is CATSDLEWGNNEQFF. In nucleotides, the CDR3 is TGTGCCACCAGTGATTTGGAGTGGGGGAACAATGAGCAGTTCTTC.

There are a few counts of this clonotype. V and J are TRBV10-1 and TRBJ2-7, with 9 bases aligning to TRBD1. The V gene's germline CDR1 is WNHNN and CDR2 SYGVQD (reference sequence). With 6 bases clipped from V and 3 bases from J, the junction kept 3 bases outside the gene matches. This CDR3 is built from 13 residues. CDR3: CASRTGGFYEQYV. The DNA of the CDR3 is TGCGCCAGCAGGACAGGGGGTTTCTACGAGCAGTACGTC.

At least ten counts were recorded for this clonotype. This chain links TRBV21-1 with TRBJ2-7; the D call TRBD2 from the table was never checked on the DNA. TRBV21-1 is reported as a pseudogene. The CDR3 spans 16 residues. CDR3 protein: CASSKVGLAGVGEQYV. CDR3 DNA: TGTGCCAGCAGCAAGGTCGGACTAGCGGGAGTTGGCGAGCAGTACGTC.

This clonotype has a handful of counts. The CDR3 nucleotides read TGCAGTGCCGCTCCCGGAGAGGGTTTGGACTATGGCTACACCTTC. Translation: CSAAPGEGLDYGYTF. This chain links TRBV20-1 with TRBJ1-2; D is unresolved. CDR1 is DFQATT, CDR2 SNEGSKA, per germline (reference sequence). The CDR3 runs 15 residues. With 6 bases removed from V and 3 bases from J, the gap between germline ends came to 20 bases.

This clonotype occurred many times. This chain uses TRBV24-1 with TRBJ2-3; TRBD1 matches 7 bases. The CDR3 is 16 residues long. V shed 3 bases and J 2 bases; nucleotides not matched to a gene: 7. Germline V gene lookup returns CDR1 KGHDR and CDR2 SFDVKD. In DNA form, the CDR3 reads TGTGCCACCAGTGATGAGACAGGGCGCAACACAGATACGCAGTATTTT. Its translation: CATSDETGRNTDTQYF.

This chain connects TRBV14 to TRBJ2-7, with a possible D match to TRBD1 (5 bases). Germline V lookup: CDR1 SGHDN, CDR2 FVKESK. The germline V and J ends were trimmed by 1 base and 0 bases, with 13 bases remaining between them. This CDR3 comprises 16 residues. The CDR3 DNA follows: TGTGCCAGCAGCCAAGCAACAGGTTTCCCCTCCTACGAGCAGTACTTC. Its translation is CASSQATGFPSYEQYF.

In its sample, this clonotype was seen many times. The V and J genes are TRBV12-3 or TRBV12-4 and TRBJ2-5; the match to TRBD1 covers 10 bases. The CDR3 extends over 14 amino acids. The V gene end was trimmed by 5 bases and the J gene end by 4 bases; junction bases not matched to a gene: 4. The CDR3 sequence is CASSRTGGTETQYF. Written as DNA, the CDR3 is TGTGCCAGCAGTCGGACAGGGGGGACAGAGACCCAGTACTTC.

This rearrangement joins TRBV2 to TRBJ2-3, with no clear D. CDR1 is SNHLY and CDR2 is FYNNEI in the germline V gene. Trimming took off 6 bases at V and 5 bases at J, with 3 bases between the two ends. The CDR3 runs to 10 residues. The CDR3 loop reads CASRVDTQYF. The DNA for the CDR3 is TGTGCCAGCAGAGTAGATACGCAGTATTTT.

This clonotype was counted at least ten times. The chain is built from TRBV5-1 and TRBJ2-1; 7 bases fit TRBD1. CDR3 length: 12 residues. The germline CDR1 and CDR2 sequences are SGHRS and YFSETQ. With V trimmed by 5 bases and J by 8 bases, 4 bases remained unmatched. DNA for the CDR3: TGCGCCAGCAGACGCACAGGGGATGAGCAGTTCTTC. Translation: CASRRTGDEQFF.

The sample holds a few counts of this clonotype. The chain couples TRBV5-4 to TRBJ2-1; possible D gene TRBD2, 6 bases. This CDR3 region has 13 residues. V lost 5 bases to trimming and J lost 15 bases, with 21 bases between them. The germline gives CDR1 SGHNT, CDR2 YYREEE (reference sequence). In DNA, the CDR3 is TGTGCCAGCAGTCCACGGGACTCTACTCTGGGGTTCTTC. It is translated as CASSPRDSTLGFF.

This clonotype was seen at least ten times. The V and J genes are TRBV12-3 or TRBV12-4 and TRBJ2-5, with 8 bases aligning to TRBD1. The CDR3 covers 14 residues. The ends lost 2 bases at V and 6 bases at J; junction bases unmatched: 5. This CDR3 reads CASSLTGQGKTQYF. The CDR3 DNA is TGTGCCAGCAGTTTAACCGGACAGGGAAAGACCCAGTACTTC.

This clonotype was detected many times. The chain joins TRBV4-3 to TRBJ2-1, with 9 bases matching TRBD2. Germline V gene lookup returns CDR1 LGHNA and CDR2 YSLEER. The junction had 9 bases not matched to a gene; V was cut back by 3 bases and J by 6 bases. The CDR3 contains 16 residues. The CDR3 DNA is TGCGCCAGCAGCCAGGTTAGCGGGAGACCCCTCAATGAGCAGTTCTTC. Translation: CASSQVSGRPLNEQFF.

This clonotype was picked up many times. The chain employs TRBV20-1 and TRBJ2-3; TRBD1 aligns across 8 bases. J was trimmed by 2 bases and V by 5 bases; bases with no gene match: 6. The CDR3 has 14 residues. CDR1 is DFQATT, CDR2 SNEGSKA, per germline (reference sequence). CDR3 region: CSAPQGANTDTQYF. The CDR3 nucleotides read TGCAGTGCTCCGCAGGGGGCGAACACAGATACGCAGTATTTT.

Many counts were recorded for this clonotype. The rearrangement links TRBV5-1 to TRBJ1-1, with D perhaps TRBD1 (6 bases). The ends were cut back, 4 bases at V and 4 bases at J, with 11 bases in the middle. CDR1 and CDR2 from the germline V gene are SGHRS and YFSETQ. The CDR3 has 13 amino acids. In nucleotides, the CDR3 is TGCGCCAGCAGCGTCCGCAGGGGCACTGAAGCTTTCTTT. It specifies CASSVRRGTEAFF.

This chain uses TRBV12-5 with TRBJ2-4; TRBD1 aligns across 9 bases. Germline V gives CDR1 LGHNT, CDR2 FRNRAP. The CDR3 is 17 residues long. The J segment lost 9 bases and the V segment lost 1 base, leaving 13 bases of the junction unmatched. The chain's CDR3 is CASGLDPGTGWFGIQYF. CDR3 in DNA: TGTGCTAGTGGTTTGGACCCCGGGACAGGGTGGTTTGGCATTCAGTACTTC.

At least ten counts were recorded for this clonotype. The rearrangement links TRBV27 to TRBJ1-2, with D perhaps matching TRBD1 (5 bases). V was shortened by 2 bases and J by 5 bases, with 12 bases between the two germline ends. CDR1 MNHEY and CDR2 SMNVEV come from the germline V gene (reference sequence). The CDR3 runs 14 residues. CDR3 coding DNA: TGTGCCAGCAGTTTAGGCGGGGGGAAGTATGGCTACACCTTC. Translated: CASSLGGGKYGYTF.

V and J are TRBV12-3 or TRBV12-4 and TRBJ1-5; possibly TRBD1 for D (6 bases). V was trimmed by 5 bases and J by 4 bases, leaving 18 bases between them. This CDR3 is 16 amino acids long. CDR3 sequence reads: CASSNSLGGGNQPQHF. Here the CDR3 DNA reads TGTGCCAGCAGTAATAGCCTTGGAGGGGGGAATCAGCCCCAGCATTTT.

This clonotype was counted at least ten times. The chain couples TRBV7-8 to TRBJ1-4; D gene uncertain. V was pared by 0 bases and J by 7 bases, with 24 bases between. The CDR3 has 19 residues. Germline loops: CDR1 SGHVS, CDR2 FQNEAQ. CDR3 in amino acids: CASSLAASQRFGSFEKLFF. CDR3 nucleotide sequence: TGTGCCAGCAGCTTAGCAGCCTCCCAACGGTTCGGATCCTTTGAAAAACTGTTTTTT.

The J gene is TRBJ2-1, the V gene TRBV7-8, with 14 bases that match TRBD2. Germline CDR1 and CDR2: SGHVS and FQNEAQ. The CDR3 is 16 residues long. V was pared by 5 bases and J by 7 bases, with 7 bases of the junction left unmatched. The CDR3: CASSRGTSGRKNEQFF. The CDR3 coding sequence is TGTGCCAGCAGCCGCGGGACTAGCGGGAGAAAGAATGAGCAGTTCTTC.

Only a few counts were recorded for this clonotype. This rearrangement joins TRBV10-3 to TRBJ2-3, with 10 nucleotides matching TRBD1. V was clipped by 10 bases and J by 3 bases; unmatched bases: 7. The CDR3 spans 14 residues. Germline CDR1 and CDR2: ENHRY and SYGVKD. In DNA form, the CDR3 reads TGTGCCACTCACGGACAGGGGGGGACAGATACGCAGTATTTT. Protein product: CATHGQGGTDTQYF.

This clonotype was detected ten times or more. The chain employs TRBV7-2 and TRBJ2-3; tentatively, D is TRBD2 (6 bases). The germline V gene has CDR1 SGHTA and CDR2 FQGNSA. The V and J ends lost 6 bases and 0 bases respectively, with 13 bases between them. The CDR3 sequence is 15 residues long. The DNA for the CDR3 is TGTGCCAGCAGTAGCGGTGAGAGAAGCACAGATACGCAGTATTTT. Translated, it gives CASSSGERSTDTQYF.